A selection of T cell receptor beta chains follows, all from one sample in a study of HIV-infected patients and healthy controls. TCRdb used MiXCR to reprocess the 5' RACE reads, holding one entry per CDR3 protein. The sample holds about 9,600 distinct CDR3 sequences, about 5.2% seen once. The sample in question was blood, obtained before antiretroviral therapy. These receptors were taken from an adult with HIV infection. Each CDR3 is given with its conserved first and last residue. Each record gives: J gene, V gene, CDR3 protein.

TRBJ1-2	TRBV6-5	CASSYFARQGVGYTF
TRBJ1-1	TRBV29-1	CSAWEAEAFF
TRBJ1-2	TRBV7-2	CASSLLGQGYGYTF
TRBJ2-7	TRBV18	CASSPSRDRGWYEQYF
TRBJ2-1	TRBV7-8	CASSLYERSPAQEQFF
TRBJ2-7	TRBV12-2	CASPILTRQEGNVQQYF
TRBJ1-1	TRBV29-1	CSVVRVTGSDTEAFF
TRBJ2-3	TRBV6-2/TRBV6-3	CASRTLAGRTDTQYF
TRBJ2-1	TRBV30	CAWSVSSGGDEQFF
TRBJ1-4	TRBV13	CASSLGWDSATNEKLFF
TRBJ2-6	TRBV7-9	CASSLASAGPGANVLTF
TRBJ2-1	TRBV7-2	CASRDGMHEQFF
TRBJ2-7	TRBV29-1	CSVDPGTGGEQYF
TRBJ1-1	TRBV7-9	CASSFGSAQAFF
TRBJ2-7	TRBV28	CASIPPGGLDEQYF
TRBJ2-4	TRBV7-9	CASSPWSGSAKNIQYF
TRBJ1-2	TRBV28	CASGPPARGLGYTF
TRBJ1-1	TRBV7-6	CASSPGSVKRMNTEAFF
TRBJ2-3	TRBV7-9	CASSPTTSGGTDTQYF
TRBJ2-7	TRBV20-1	CSARGPESYEQYF
TRBJ1-5	TRBV27	CASSLGGHNQPQHF
TRBJ2-7	TRBV6-1	CASSKIPGTSGSSYEQYF
TRBJ2-1	TRBV19	CASSMGGRATSYNEQFF
TRBJ1-2	TRBV6-1	CASSEVSSANYGYTF
TRBJ1-1	TRBV10-2	CASSYGDRTEAFF
TRBJ1-5	TRBV27	CASRATESNQPQHF
TRBJ2-5	TRBV11-1	CASSSGETQYF
TRBJ2-7	TRBV5-1	CASSLTAGGGYEQYF
TRBJ2-3	TRBV28	CASSLRTSTDTQYF
TRBJ2-7	TRBV7-9	CASSPAVGVEQYF
TRBJ2-1	TRBV7-9	CASSLAVGQGAEQFF
TRBJ1-6	TRBV7-2	CASSLVVGQGSSLHF
TRBJ2-7	TRBV27	CASSLVAGGHEQYF
TRBJ1-1	TRBV2	CASSSDRGMNTEAFF
TRBJ1-1	TRBV29-1	CSGLQGARTEAFF
TRBJ2-1	TRBV7-2	CASSLVGRTGTASYNEQFF
TRBJ1-5	TRBV20-1	CSARDVISNQPQHF
TRBJ2-4	TRBV20-1	CSASRPGLAKNIQYF
TRBJ1-2	TRBV12-3/TRBV12-4	CASTVDSPTYGYTF
TRBJ1-1	TRBV10-3	CAISESGDTEAFF
TRBJ2-7	TRBV4-1	CASSQDSRDSAYEQYF
TRBJ2-3	TRBV20-1	CSAAGRGGTDTQYF
TRBJ2-2	TRBV6-2/TRBV6-3	CASSWLAGGTAGELFF
TRBJ2-4	TRBV11-3	CASRMGLAGGALAKNIQYF
TRBJ2-7	TRBV2	CASRGQGVYEQYF
TRBJ1-1	TRBV7-2	CASSPRRDPAEAFF
TRBJ2-1	TRBV7-8	CASSFPRGSVEGEQFF
TRBJ2-1	TRBV11-2	CASSTTSGRSNEQFF
TRBJ2-3	TRBV20-1	CSARPGSQGGTDTQYF
TRBJ2-2	TRBV2	CAWLPSGGNGELFF
TRBJ2-2	TRBV6-1	CASSEQGASGELFF